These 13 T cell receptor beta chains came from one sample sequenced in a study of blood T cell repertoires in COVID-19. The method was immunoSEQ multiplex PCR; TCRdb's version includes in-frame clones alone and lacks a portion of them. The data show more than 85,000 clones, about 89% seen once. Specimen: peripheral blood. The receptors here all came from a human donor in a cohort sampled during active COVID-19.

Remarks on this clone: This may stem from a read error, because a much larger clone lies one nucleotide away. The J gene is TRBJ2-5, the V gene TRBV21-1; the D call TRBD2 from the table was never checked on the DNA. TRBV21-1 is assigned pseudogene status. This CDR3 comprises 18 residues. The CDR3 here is CASLNDVPAGGGQETQYF. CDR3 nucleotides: TGTGCCAGCCTTAACGACGTGCCCGCGGGGGGGGGCCAAGAGACCCAGTACTTC.

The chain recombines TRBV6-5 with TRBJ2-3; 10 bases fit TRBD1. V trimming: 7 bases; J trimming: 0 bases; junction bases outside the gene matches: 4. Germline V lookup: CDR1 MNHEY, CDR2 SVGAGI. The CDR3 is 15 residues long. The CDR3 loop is CASKRQGASTDTQYF. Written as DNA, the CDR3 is TGTGCCAGCAAGCGACAGGGGGCGAGCACAGATACGCAGTATTTT.

CDR3 DNA sequence: TGCGCCAGCAGCTTGGGTTCAGGGGTCACCGGGGAGCTGTTTTTT. It specifies CASSLGSGVTGELFF. This rearrangement joins TRBV5-1 to TRBJ2-2; a weak D match, TRBD1 (6 bases). The CDR3 is made up of 15 amino acids. Trimming pared 0 bases from V and 4 bases from J, leaving 10 bases between. Germline V gene sequence: CDR1 SGHRS, CDR2 YFSETQ.

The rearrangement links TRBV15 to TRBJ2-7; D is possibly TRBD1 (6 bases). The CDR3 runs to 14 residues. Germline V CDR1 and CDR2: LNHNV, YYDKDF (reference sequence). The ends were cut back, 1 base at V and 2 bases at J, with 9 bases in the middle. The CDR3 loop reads CATSRVDRTYEQYF. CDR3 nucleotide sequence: TGTGCCACCAGCAGAGTGGACAGAACCTACGAGCAGTACTTC.

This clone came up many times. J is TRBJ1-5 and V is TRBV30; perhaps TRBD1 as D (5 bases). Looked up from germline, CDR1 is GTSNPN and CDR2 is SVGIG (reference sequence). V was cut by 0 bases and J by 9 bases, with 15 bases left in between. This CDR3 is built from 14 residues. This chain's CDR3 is CAWSVLGDFLPQHF. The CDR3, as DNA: TGTGCCTGGAGTGTACTTGGGGACTTTTTGCCCCAGCATTTT.

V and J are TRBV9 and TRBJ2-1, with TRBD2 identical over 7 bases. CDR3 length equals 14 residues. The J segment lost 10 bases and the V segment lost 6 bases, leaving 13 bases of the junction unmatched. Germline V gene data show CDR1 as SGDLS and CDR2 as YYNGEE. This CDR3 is CASTRTPTGGEQFF. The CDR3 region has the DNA TGTGCCAGCACTAGGACTCCCACCGGGGGGGAGCAGTTCTTC.

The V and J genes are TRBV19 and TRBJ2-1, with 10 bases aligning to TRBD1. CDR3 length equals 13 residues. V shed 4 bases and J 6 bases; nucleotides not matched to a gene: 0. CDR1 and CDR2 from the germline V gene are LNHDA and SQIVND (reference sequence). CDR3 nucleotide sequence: TGTGCCAGTAGTAGGGACAGGGGCAATGAGCAGTTCTTC. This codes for CASSRDRGNEQFF.

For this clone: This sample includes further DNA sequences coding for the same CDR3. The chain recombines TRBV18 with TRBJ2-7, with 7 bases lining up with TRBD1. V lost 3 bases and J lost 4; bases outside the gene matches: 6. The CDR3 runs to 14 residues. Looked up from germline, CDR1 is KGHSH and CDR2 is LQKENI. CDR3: CASSPRDSPYEQYF. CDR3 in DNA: TGTGCCAGCTCACCCCGGGACAGCCCTTACGAGCAGTACTTC.

The CDR3 nucleotides are TGTGCCAGCAGCGCGGACAGGGCCTACGAGCAGTACTTC. Amino acid sequence: CASSADRAYEQYF. The V and J genes are TRBV5-6 and TRBJ2-7, with 8 bases fitting TRBD1. The CDR3 consists of 13 residues. CDR1 and CDR2 (germline): SGHDT, YYEEEE. J gave up 2 bases and V 4 bases, and 2 bases lay outside the gene matches.

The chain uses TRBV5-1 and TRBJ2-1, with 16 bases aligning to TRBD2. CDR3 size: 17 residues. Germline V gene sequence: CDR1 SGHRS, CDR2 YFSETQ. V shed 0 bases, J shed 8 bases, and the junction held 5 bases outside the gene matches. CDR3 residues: CASSLAGTSGGADEQFF. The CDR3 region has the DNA TGCGCCAGCAGCTTGGCAGGGACTAGCGGGGGGGCGGATGAGCAGTTCTTC.

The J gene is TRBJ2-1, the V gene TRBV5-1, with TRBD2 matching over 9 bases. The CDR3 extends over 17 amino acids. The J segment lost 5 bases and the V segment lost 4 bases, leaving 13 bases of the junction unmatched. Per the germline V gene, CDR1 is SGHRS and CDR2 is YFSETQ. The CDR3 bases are TGCGCCAGCAGCCGGGACACGCGTAGCGGGGGTAACAATGAGCAGTTCTTC. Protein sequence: CASSRDTRSGGNNEQFF.

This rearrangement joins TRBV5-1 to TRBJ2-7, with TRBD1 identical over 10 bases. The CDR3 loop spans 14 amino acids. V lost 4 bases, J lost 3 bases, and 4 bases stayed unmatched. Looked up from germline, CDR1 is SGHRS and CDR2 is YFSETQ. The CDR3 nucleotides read TGCGCCAGCAGCATGGGACAGGGGAACTACGAGCAGTACTTC. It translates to CASSMGQGNYEQYF.

CDR3 coding DNA: TGTGCCAGCAGCCAGGACTTCCCGGGACAGACTAGCACAGATACGCAGTATTTT. Protein sequence: CASSQDFPGQTSTDTQYF. The gene calls are TRBV3-1 (or the pseudogene TRBV3-2) and TRBJ2-3; 7 positions match TRBD1. V shed 3 bases, J shed 0 bases, and the junction held 12 bases outside the gene matches. The germline gives CDR1 LGHDT, CDR2 YNNKEL (reference sequence). The CDR3 extends over 18 amino acids.